A selection of T cell receptor beta chains follows, all from one sample in a study of radiotherapy plus CTLA-4 blockade in lung cancer. Assay: immunoSEQ multiplex PCR; the TCRdb copy retains only in-frame clones and omits some. Here the sample spans approximately 40,000 clones, around 77% being singletons. This specimen consisted of peripheral blood, obtained from a patient treated with radiotherapy plus ipilimumab. These receptor sequences come from a human donor with non-small cell lung cancer whose response to radiotherapy plus ipilimumab could not be evaluated. The CDR3 runs from the conserved cysteine through the conserved F or W. The order of the fields is J gene, D gene, V gene, clone size, CDR3 DNA, CDR3 protein. A D gene is named only where the DNA matches it firmly. The size field is filled for only some rows; it gives once, few, many or a size class.

TRBJ2-4,TRBD1,TRBV11-1,.,TGTGCCAGCAGCTTAGACGGACAGGACAGGGCGCGGGACATTCAGTACTTC,CASSLDGQDRARDIQYF
TRBJ2-1,.,TRBV28,.,TGTGCCAGCAGTTTTGGGCGGAGGGCTAAGTTCTTC,CASSFGRRAKFF
TRBJ1-5,.,TRBV19,.,TGTGCCAGTAGTCCCCCCCCCTCGGGGGTCAAGCCCCAGCATTTT,CASSPPPSGVKPQHF
TRBJ2-3,TRBD2,TRBV7-6,.,TGTGCCAGCAGACGACTAGCGGAGCACACAGATACGCAGTATTTT,CASRRLAEHTDTQYF
TRBJ1-1,.,TRBV6-1,few,TGTGCCAGCAGTGGGGGAGGGTATCTGAACACTGAAGCTTTCTTT,CASSGGGYLNTEAFF
TRBJ1-2,.,TRBV7-9,.,TGTGCCAGCACCTACATCAAGGACGGGACTAACTATGGCTACACCTTC,CASTYIKDGTNYGYTF
TRBJ2-2,.,TRBV30,.,TGTGCCTGGACCCTCGGGGCCGGGGAGCTGTTTTTT,CAWTLGAGELFF
TRBJ1-5,.,TRBV6-5,few,TGTGCCAGCAGTTACTCGATCAGGCAGCCCCAGCATTTT,CASSYSIRQPQHF
TRBJ1-5,.,TRBV30,.,TGTGCCTGGAGCGTGGGGGGGGCTGTAAGCAATCAGCCCCAGCATTTT,CAWSVGGAVSNQPQHF
TRBJ2-1,TRBD2,TRBV7-2,.,TGTGCCAGCAGCTCCCTAATCGGACTAGCGGGGGGGCAGTTCTTC,CASSSLIGLAGGQFF
TRBJ2-5,.,TRBV9,few,TGTGCCAGCAGCGTAGCCCCCGCGGGGAGCCAAGAGACCCAGTACTTC,CASSVAPAGSQETQYF
TRBJ2-4,.,TRBV28,.,TGTGCCAGCAGTAAAACCGGGATTTTTCAGTACTTC,CASSKTGIFQYF
TRBJ1-3,.,TRBV15,.,TGTGCCACCAGCGGAGTGGACACGAGCTCTGGAAACACCATATATTTT,CATSGVDTSSGNTIYF
TRBJ2-2,TRBD2,TRBV5-1,.,TGCGCCAGCAGCTTGGACCTAGCGGGGGGCACCGGGGAGCTGTTTTTT,CASSLDLAGGTGELFF
TRBJ2-1,TRBD2,TRBV7-2,.,TGTGCCAGCAGCTTAGGAAGGGTGACGGGAGGGCCGGAGGAGCAGTTCTTC,CASSLGRVTGGPEEQFF
TRBJ1-5,TRBD1,TRBV2,medium-sized,TGTGCCAGCAGTGTGAACAGGGGCACAAATCAGCCCCAGCATTTT,CASSVNRGTNQPQHF
TRBJ1-2,TRBD1,TRBV15,.,TGTGCCACCAGCAGAGAGAGGACCGGGACAGGGTCCTATGGCTACACCTTC,CATSRERTGTGSYGYTF
TRBJ2-7,.,TRBV19,.,TGTGCCACCCGAGAGGAGGGGGCGAGTTACGAGCAGTACTTC,CATREEGASYEQYF
TRBJ2-5,TRBD2,TRBV5-5,.,TGTGCCAGCAGCCCCCTCGGGACTAGCGGGGGAACCCTTCTGGAGACCCAGTACTTC,CASSPLGTSGGTLLETQYF
TRBJ2-7,.,TRBV15,few,TGTGCCACCAGCAGCCACAGGGCATCCTACGAGCAGTACTTC,CATSSHRASYEQYF
TRBJ2-3,TRBD2,TRBV4-3,.,TGCGCCAGCAGCCAAGAAGATGCAAGAGGACTAGTCACAGATACGCAGTATTTT,CASSQEDARGLVTDTQYF
TRBJ2-3,.,TRBV7-2,.,TGTGCCAGCAGCCCTAGGGTGGGACTTAGCACAGATACGCAGTATTTT,CASSPRVGLSTDTQYF
TRBJ2-1,TRBD2,TRBV11-2,.,TGTGCCAGCAGCTTACGGCGCGGGGGGGCCTCTGAGCAGTTCTTC,CASSLRRGGASEQFF
TRBJ1-5,.,TRBV7-2,.,TGTGCCAGCAGCTCCACGGAGTATCAGCCCCAGCATTTT,CASSSTEYQPQHF
TRBJ2-5,TRBD2,TRBV7-6,once,TGTGCCAGCAGCTTAGGGGGGCTAGCGGGAGCGGAGACCCAGTACTTC,CASSLGGLAGAETQYF
TRBJ1-4,TRBD1,TRBV7-2,.,TGTGCCAGCAGCTTTACGCGGGACAGGGGTAATGAAAAACTGTTTTTT,CASSFTRDRGNEKLFF
TRBJ2-5,.,TRBV5-1,.,TGCGCCAGCAGCTTGGGGACATCGGAAGAGACCCAGTACTTC,CASSLGTSEETQYF
TRBJ2-5,.,TRBV4-3,.,TGCGCCAGCAGCCAAGACAGGGGACTAAGGGACCCTACGAGGGAGTACTTC,CASSQDRGLRDPTREYF
TRBJ1-1,.,TRBV2,.,TGTGCCAGCAACCGGGACTCCGGCACTGAAGCTTTCTTT,CASNRDSGTEAFF
TRBJ2-4,.,TRBV4-3,few,TGCGCCAGCAGCCAAGATTGGGGGGATGGAAACATTCAGTACTTC,CASSQDWGDGNIQYF
TRBJ2-7,TRBD1,TRBV11-2,.,TGTGCCAGCAGCAGGGACAGGGGCTACGAGCAGTACTTC,CASSRDRGYEQYF
TRBJ2-1,TRBD1,TRBV4-2,.,TGTGCCAGCAGCCAAGAGGACAGGGGCGGGCGTGAGCAGTTCTTC,CASSQEDRGGREQFF
TRBJ2-7,.,TRBV7-2,once,TGTGCCAGCAGCTGGACAGCCGACTACGAGCAGTACTTC,CASSWTADYEQYF
TRBJ2-4,TRBD1,TRBV5-1,few,TGCGCCAGCAGCTTAACCGGGACAGGGGGTAGGGGTCAGTACTTC,CASSLTGTGGRGQYF
TRBJ2-7,.,TRBV28,.,TGTGCCAGCAGTTCCCCATCAAGGCGGGGGCCATCCTACGAGCAGTACTTC,CASSSPSRRGPSYEQYF
TRBJ1-2,TRBD1,TRBV30,.,TGTGCCTGGAGTGGACAGGGGAGATTCTATGGCTACACCTTC,CAWSGQGRFYGYTF
TRBJ2-7,.,TRBV5-4,.,TGTGCCAGCAGCTGGGGGGGATGGGGGCCCTACGAGCAGTACTTC,CASSWGGWGPYEQYF
TRBJ1-3,.,TRBV9,.,TGTGCCAGCAGCGTAGCGGTGGAGGACACCATATATTTT,CASSVAVEDTIYF
TRBJ2-5,TRBD1,TRBV5-1,few,TGCGCCAGCAGCTTAGGACAGGGTTTGGAGACCCAGTACTTC,CASSLGQGLETQYF
TRBJ2-7,TRBD2,TRBV30,.,TGTGCCTGGAACTTGGGACTATCAGTACACGAGCAGTACTTC,CAWNLGLSVHEQYF
TRBJ2-7,.,TRBV5-4,.,TGTGCCAGCAGCTTGGTCGGGAACCACGAGCAGTACTTC,CASSLVGNHEQYF
TRBJ2-7,TRBD2,TRBV7-8,.,TGTGCCAGCAGCTTAAGAGTAGCGGGGGGCTACGAGCAGTACTTC,CASSLRVAGGYEQYF
TRBJ1-4,.,TRBV4-2,few,TGTGCCAGCAGCCAACTGCTCGGGGAACTGTTTTTT,CASSQLLGELFF
TRBJ2-7,TRBD1,TRBV18,.,TGTGCCAGCTCACCTGGGACAGGGGACTACGAGCAGTACTTC,CASSPGTGDYEQYF
TRBJ1-1,.,TRBV13,few,TGTGCCAGCAGCCTCGAATCGGGGGGCACTGAAGCTTTCTTT,CASSLESGGTEAFF
TRBJ2-1,TRBD2,TRBV7-2,.,TGTGCCAGCAGCCTCCCGGGACTAGCGGGGGGAGATGAGCAGTTCTTC,CASSLPGLAGGDEQFF
TRBJ1-2,.,TRBV5-5,.,TGTGCCAGCAGCTTGGTGGGCAGGCAAATCTATGGCTACACCTTC,CASSLVGRQIYGYTF
TRBJ2-6,TRBD1,TRBV7-2,once,TGTGCCAGCAGCTTGCACGGACAGGGATACTCTGGGGCCAACGTCCTGACTTTC,CASSLHGQGYSGANVLTF
TRBJ1-6,TRBD1,TRBV7-9,.,TGTGCCAGCAGCTTAAGGGACAGTAACTCCTATAATTCACCCCTCCACTTT,CASSLRDSNSYNSPLHF
TRBJ2-5,.,TRBV11-2,.,TGTGCCAGCAGCCGGGGACTCCCGCCCTTACAAGAGACCCAGTACTTC,CASSRGLPPLQETQYF
TRBJ1-2,.,TRBV9,few,TGTGCCAGCAGCGTAGGGGGGGAGATCTATGGCTACACCTTC,CASSVGGEIYGYTF
TRBJ1-1,.,TRBV25-1,few,TGTGCCAGCAGTGAACCCAGGGGAAGCACTGAAGCTTTCTTT,CASSEPRGSTEAFF
TRBJ2-7,.,TRBV5-1,.,TGCGCCAGCAGCCTCCAACTGGGACTCACCTACGAGCAGTACTTC,CASSLQLGLTYEQYF
TRBJ2-3,TRBD2,TRBV27,.,TGTGCCAGCAGTTCACGCACGCTGGTACTAGCGGGAGACACAGATACGCAGTATTTT,CASSSRTLVLAGDTDTQYF